These 4 T cell receptor beta chains share one sample of origin, sequenced in a study of T cells in tuberculosis. Produced via immunoSEQ multiplex PCR; TCRdb's table is partial and in-frame only. The table has about 20,000 clones, 85% to 90% seen once. Sample: PBMCs. The origin of the receptors is a donor aged 5-35 years with latent tuberculosis or without tuberculosis infection.

J is TRBJ1-1 and V is TRBV19; TRBD1 aligns across 10 bases. There are 18 residues in the CDR3. Germline CDR1 reads LNHDA; CDR2 reads SQIVND (reference sequence). The J segment lost 6 bases and the V segment lost 9 bases, leaving 22 bases of the junction unmatched. The DNA of the CDR3 is TGTGCCAGCAGGGTCGGGACAGGGGCCCCCACACCCACTTCTGAAGCTTTCTTT. The encoded protein is CASRVGTGAPTPTSEAFF.

This clone has a single count. The gene calls are TRBV4-3 and TRBJ2-3, with 7 bases matching TRBD1. The J segment lost 0 bases and the V segment lost 1 base, leaving 10 bases of the junction unmatched. This CDR3 has 18 amino acids. Germline CDR1 LGHNA, CDR2 YSLEER. The CDR3 reads CASSQGYYGTVSTDTQYF. The CDR3 nucleotides are TGCGCCAGCAGCCAAGGATATTACGGGACAGTTAGCACAGATACGCAGTATTTT.

The V call is TRBV5-1, the J call TRBJ2-6; D perhaps matches TRBD1 (6 bases). The CDR3 is 16 residues long. V gave up 4 bases and J gave up 0 bases, with 11 bases separating them. CDR1 and CDR2 from the germline V gene are SGHRS and YFSETQ. CDR3 protein: CASSGTGFSGANVLTF. The CDR3 DNA sequence: TGCGCCAGCAGCGGCACAGGGTTCTCTGGGGCCAACGTCCTGACTTTC.

The V gene is TRBV4-3, the J gene TRBJ2-7; possible D gene TRBD2, 6 bases. CDR1 and CDR2 (germline): LGHNA, YSLEER. The ends were cut back, 0 bases at V and 8 bases at J, with 8 bases in the middle. CDR3 length equals 12 residues. This CDR3 is CASSQDGRQQYF. The CDR3 DNA follows: TGCGCCAGCAGCCAAGATGGGAGGCAGCAGTACTTC.